This TCR beta chain was captured by sequencing in a study of blood T cell repertoires in COVID-19. In the study overall: COVID-19 samples from acute and convalescent phases originated in the United States, Italy and Spain. In each case, the material was cDNA or gDNA derived from T cells, B-cell-depleted T cells, or PBMCs.

Recruited during active infection, patients (from Seattle) were subsequently followed longitudinally. Study processing details: Scientists estimated how many nucleated cells there were by amplifying reference gene primers. Assay used: immunoSEQ multiplex PCR; TCRdb lists only in-frame clones, some missing. D and trimming were read from the DNA, whereas the V and J calls and clone size are those reported in that table. The repertoire consists of 150,000 to 200,000 clones, with 83% occurring once and the leading ten covering under 10%. The germline V gene has CDR1 DFQATT and CDR2 SNEGSKA (reference sequence). V lost 3 bases to trimming and J lost 10 bases, with 9 bases between them. CDR3 length equals 10 residues.

Input material: peripheral blood. The V call is TRBV20-1, the J call TRBJ1-2; possible D gene TRBD1, 6 bases. This clonotype was obtained from a woman between 65 and 79 years old with COVID-19, enrolled during active disease. CDR3 DNA sequence: TGCAGTGCTAGTACAGGGTTCTACACCTTC. Translated: CSASTGFYTF.